The 15 T cell receptor beta chains below all came from one sample that was sequenced in a study of T-cell reconstitution after alpha-beta-depleted transplantation in children. During its preparation, the TCRbeta library received unique molecular identifiers. TCRdb passed the PCR reads through MiXCR, listing each CDR3 protein once. The table lists about 490,000 distinct CDR3 sequences, approximately 10% of them singletons. The input for sequencing was PBMCs, taken before TCRalphabeta/CD19-depleted stem cell transplant. Every receptor here comes from a child aged 2 to 15 with inherited bone marrow failure, due to receive a stem cell transplant.

The table lists this clonotype with many counts. Relative to the germline gene, one junction end is altered; a read error may explain this. The J gene is TRBJ2-1, the V gene TRBV18; 9 bases are shared with TRBD2. Germline assignment: CDR1 KGHSH and CDR2 LQKENI. The CDR3 has 11 residues. CDR3 sequence (DNA): TGTGCCAGCTCAAATTTAGCGGGAGTAAGCTTC. Protein: CASSNLAGVSF.

This clonotype was observed a few times. V gene TRBV30 combines with J gene TRBJ2-1; TRBD2 matches 9 bases. Germline V gene lookup returns CDR1 GTSNPN and CDR2 SVGIG (reference sequence). The CDR3 contains 19 residues. Trimming took 0 bases from V and 7 from J; bases not matched to a gene: 19. The CDR3 DNA follows: TGTGCCTGGAGTGTACGTTCGAGTCGAGCGGGAGGCCGTGGGAATGAGCAGTTCTTC. It encodes CAWSVRSSRAGGRGNEQFF.

This clonotype was found a few times. The chain recombines TRBV5-1 with TRBJ2-1, with D perhaps TRBD2 (6 bases). The CDR3 sequence is 15 residues long. Trimming took 0 bases from V and 3 from J, leaving 10 bases between them. From germline, CDR1 is SGHRS and CDR2 YFSETQ. The CDR3 here is CASSLVRDLYNEQFF. Written as DNA, the CDR3 is TGCGCCAGCAGCTTGGTGCGGGACCTCTACAATGAGCAGTTCTTC. The full variable domain, in which reference TRBV5-1 and TRBJ2-1 provide the parts outside the CDR3, is KAGVTQTPRYLIKTRGQQVTLSCSPISGHRSVSWYQQTPGQGLQFLFEYFSETQRNKGNFPGRFSGRQFSNSRSEMNVSTLELGDSALYLCASSLVRDLYNEQFFGPGTRLTVL.

This clonotype has at least ten counts. The chain joins TRBV10-3 to TRBJ2-7; 8 bases map to TRBD1. With 0 bases clipped from V and 5 bases from J, the junction kept 6 bases outside the gene matches. The germline V gene encodes CDR1 ENHRY and CDR2 SYGVKD. The CDR3 has 15 residues. CDR3 bases: TGTGCCATCAGTGAGTCGGGGACAGGAAGGAACGAGCAGTACTTC. It yields the protein CAISESGTGRNEQYF.

The chain carries TRBV9 and TRBJ2-7, with a tentative D call TRBD1 (6 bases). V lost 4 bases to trimming and J lost 2 bases, with 13 bases between them. Germline CDR1 reads SGDLS; CDR2 reads YYNGEE. The CDR3 runs 14 residues. CDR3 sequence reads: CASSPRDTPYEQYF. In DNA, the CDR3 is TGTGCCAGCAGCCCACGGGACACTCCCTACGAGCAGTACTTC.

The table lists this clonotype with many counts. This chain joins TRBV5-8 and TRBJ1-1, with D unresolved. The CDR3 length is 16 residues. Trimming left V 0 bases short and J 2 bases short, with 14 bases between. Germline values: CDR1 SGHTS, CDR2 YDEGEE. The CDR3 DNA is TGTGCCAGCAGCTTGGGCCCTCGGGATGGAAACACTGAAGCTTTCTTT. Its translation: CASSLGPRDGNTEAFF. The full variable domain, completed using reference TRBV5-8 and TRBJ1-1, is EAGVTQSPTHLIKTRGQQATLRCSPISGHTSVYWYQQALGLGLQFLLWYDEGEERNRGNFPPRFSGRQFPNYSSELNVNALELEDSALYLCASSLGPRDGNTEAFFGQGTRLTVV.

This clonotype turned up a few times. The rearrangement links TRBV6-2 or TRBV6-3 to TRBJ2-1; TRBD2 agrees at 7 bases. Germline-derived CDR1 and CDR2 are MNHEY and SVGEGT. Trimming took 5 bases from V and 9 from J; bases not matched to a gene: 16. The CDR3 has 16 amino acids. CDR3 DNA: TGTGCCAGCAGTCAACTCGGACTAGAATGGGGAGGTGAGCAGTTCTTC. It encodes CASSQLGLEWGGEQFF.

This clonotype has ten or more counts. The V call is TRBV27, the J call TRBJ2-1; 12 nucleotides line up with TRBD2. The CDR3 sequence is 21 residues long. V dropped 6 bases and J dropped 6; count of bases not matched to a gene: 24. The V gene's germline CDR1 is MNHEY and CDR2 SMNVEV (reference sequence). The CDR3 reads CASRSLFRLAGDSGLGNEQFF. CDR3 nucleotides: TGTGCCAGCAGATCTCTTTTTAGACTAGCGGGAGATTCTGGTTTGGGCAATGAGCAGTTCTTC.

On this clonotype: A much more abundant neighbour one base away suggests this may be a read error. The V call is TRBV4-2, the J call TRBJ2-7; the match to TRBD2 covers 9 bases. Germline lookup yields CDR1 LGHNA and CDR2 YNFKEQ. The CDR3 contains 15 residues. Written as DNA, the CDR3 is TGTTCCAGCAGCCAAGGGGGACTAGCTTCCTACGAGCAGTACTTC. This sequence encodes CSSSQGGLASYEQYF.

This clonotype was detected many times. The chain links TRBV12-3 or TRBV12-4 to TRBJ2-7; D is ambiguous. The CDR3 sequence is 14 residues long. The V end lost 1 base, the J end lost 0 bases, and 7 bases lay between the germline ends. The CDR3 reads CASSLVPNSYEQYF. CDR3 DNA: TGTGCCAGCAGTTTAGTGCCTAACTCCTACGAGCAGTACTTC.

This clonotype was recorded many times. The chain carries TRBV5-1 and TRBJ1-3; D gene uncertain. The V end lost 0 bases, the J end lost 7 bases, and 8 bases lay between the germline ends. CDR1 SGHRS and CDR2 YFSETQ come from the germline V gene. The CDR3 runs to 13 residues. The CDR3 sequence is CASSLEGSNTIYF. DNA of the CDR3: TGCGCCAGCAGCTTGGAAGGGTCGAACACCATATATTTT.

This clonotype was found many times. The chain has TRBV11-2 and TRBJ2-3; TRBD2 matches at 9 bases. J gave up 0 bases and V 5 bases, and 6 bases lay outside the gene matches. The CDR3 runs 16 residues. Germline assignment: CDR1 SGHAT and CDR2 FQNNGV. The CDR3 loop reads CASSGLAGISTDTQYF. CDR3 sequence (DNA): TGTGCCAGCAGCGGGCTAGCGGGAATTAGCACAGATACGCAGTATTTT. The full variable domain, rest sourced from reference TRBV11-2 and TRBJ2-3, is EAGVAQSPRYKIIEKRQSVAFWCNPISGHATLYWYQQILGQGPKLLIQFQNNGVVDDSQLPKDRFSAERLKGVDSTLKIQPAKLEDSAVYLCASSGLAGISTDTQYFGPGTRLTVL.

This chain uses TRBV7-9 with TRBJ2-7; D might be TRBD1 (5 bases). V lost 1 base, J lost 5 bases, and 18 bases lay in between. This CDR3 has 16 amino acids. CDR1 and CDR2 from the germline V gene are SEHNR and FQNEAQ (reference sequence). In DNA, the CDR3 is TGTGCCAGCAGCTTAGTCCCAGGACACCTTATCGACGAGCAGTACTTC. Protein product: CASSLVPGHLIDEQYF.

This clonotype was counted a few times. The V gene is TRBV5-5, the J gene TRBJ2-7, with 9 positions matching TRBD1. The CDR3 sequence is 16 residues long. Germline V lookup: CDR1 SGHKS, CDR2 YYEKEE (reference sequence). V gave up 3 bases and J gave up 5 bases; unmatched junction bases: 12. CDR3 bases: TGTGCCAGCAGCTCTCCCCCGGGACAGGGACTCGACGAGCAGTACTTC. This codes for CASSSPPGQGLDEQYF. Using reference TRBV5-5 and TRBJ2-7 for the parts outside the CDR3, the full variable domain is DAGVTQSPTHLIKTRGQQVTLRCSPISGHKSVSWYQQVLGQGPQFIFQYYEKEERGRGNFPDRFSARQFPNYSSELNVNALLLGDSALYLCASSSPPGQGLDEQYFGPGTRLTVT.

This clonotype turned up a few times. This rearrangement joins TRBV10-3 to TRBJ1-2; 10 bases agree with TRBD1. Germline V gene data show CDR1 as ENHRY and CDR2 as SYGVKD. The V segment lost 6 bases and the J segment 6 bases; nucleotides outside the gene matches: 1. This CDR3 contains 12 residues. CDR3 DNA: TGTGCCATCAGCGGGACAGGGGATGGCTACACCTTC. Its protein product is CAISGTGDGYTF.